These 5 T cell receptor beta chains share one sample of origin, sequenced in a study of blood T cell repertoires in COVID-19. TCRdb keeps only in-frame clones here, not all; method: immunoSEQ multiplex PCR. The data show 110,000 to 150,000 clones, with about 86% seen just once and more than 1.5% held by the top ten. The sequencing sample was made of peripheral blood. The source is a woman aged 60 to 75 with acute or convalescent COVID-19.

This clone was counted between two and nine times. V usage is TRBV28 and J usage is TRBJ1-2; D uncertain. The CDR3 contains 11 residues. Germline values: CDR1 MDHEN, CDR2 SYDVKM. Trimming took 3 bases from V and 4 from J, leaving 3 bases between them. The chain's CDR3 is CASSFLYGYTF. As DNA, the CDR3 is TGTGCCAGCAGTTTCCTCTATGGCTACACCTTC.

The chain has TRBV29-1 and TRBJ2-7; D is possibly TRBD1 (7 bases). The CDR3 length is 13 residues. CDR1 SQVTM and CDR2 ANQGSEA come from the germline V gene. V shed 4 bases and J shed 4 bases, with 14 bases lying between them. This chain's CDR3 is CSVVEGARYEQYF. CDR3 coding DNA: TGCAGCGTTGTGGAGGGGGCAAGGTACGAGCAGTACTTC.

The chain is built from TRBV2 and TRBJ1-2; 7 nucleotides align to TRBD1. Germline CDR1 and CDR2: SNHLY and FYNNEI. After removal of 6 bases from V and 3 bases from J, the junction contained 4 bases not matched to a gene. The CDR3 totals 13 residues. The CDR3 region is CASRIGQDYGYTF. The CDR3 DNA reads as TGTGCCAGCAGAATTGGACAGGACTATGGCTACACCTTC.

This clone was observed a single time. V gene TRBV5-1 combines with J gene TRBJ1-1; D gene ambiguous. Deletions cut 4 bases from V and 2 bases from J, with 12 bases between. The CDR3 has 14 residues. Germline assignment: CDR1 SGHRS and CDR2 YFSETQ. For the CDR3, the DNA is TGCGCCAGCAGCACGACGGGTCACAACACTGAAGCTTTCTTT. Translated, it gives CASSTTGHNTEAFF.

This sequence joins TRBV7-6 and TRBJ2-6; 7 nucleotides match TRBD1. V was pared by 4 bases and J by 2 bases, with 2 bases of the junction left unmatched. From germline, CDR1 is SGHVS and CDR2 FNYEAQ. This CDR3 is built from 15 residues. In DNA form, the CDR3 reads TGTGCCAGCAGCTACAGGGGTGCTGGGGCCAACGTCCTGACTTTC. Translating gives CASSYRGAGANVLTF.